This T cell receptor (beta chain) is drawn from a study of T cells after yellow fever vaccination. A 5'RACE template-switching step, the method used to make TCR cDNA, added a universal primer site and UMIs. One entry per CDR3 protein, called by TCRdb with MiXCR from the 5' RACE reads. The sample lists fewer than 650,000 distinct CDR3 sequences, 21% occurring once. Regarding the study as a whole: Abundant clonotypes from the bulk population could contaminate FACS-sorted repertoires. A limited proportion of clonotypes was detected within both the CD4 and CD8 compartments. Booster samples showed a return of most primary-vaccination clones (under 97% CD4, about 87% CD8).

This clonotype has more than one count but fewer than ten. Its antigen is not identified. V lost 4 bases, J lost 0 bases, and 15 bases lay in between. The CDR3 loop spans 16 amino acids. Germline V gene lookup returns CDR1 MNHNS and CDR2 SASEGT. The chain links TRBV6-1 to TRBJ1-1; the D gene is possibly TRBD1 (5 bases). Sequenced here: PBMCs, sampled less than 25 days after the first yellow fever vaccination. The source is a man younger than 30 who received the YFV17D yellow fever vaccine. The CDR3 sequence: CASSAPVGALNTEAFF. The CDR3 nucleotides are TGTGCCAGCAGTGCACCGGTAGGGGCTCTGAACACTGAAGCTTTCTTT.